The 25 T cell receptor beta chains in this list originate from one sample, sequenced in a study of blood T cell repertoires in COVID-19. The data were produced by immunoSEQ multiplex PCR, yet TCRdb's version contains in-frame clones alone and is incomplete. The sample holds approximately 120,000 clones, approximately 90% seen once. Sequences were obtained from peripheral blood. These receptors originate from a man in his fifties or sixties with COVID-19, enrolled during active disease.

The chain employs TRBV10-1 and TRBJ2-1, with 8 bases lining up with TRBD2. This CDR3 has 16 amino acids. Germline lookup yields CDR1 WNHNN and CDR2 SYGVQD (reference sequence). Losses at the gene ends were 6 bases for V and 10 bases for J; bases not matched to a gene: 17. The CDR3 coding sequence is TGCGCCAGCAGCGATCCGGGACTAGACACTGGTGGGGAGCAGTTCTTC. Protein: CASSDPGLDTGGEQFF.

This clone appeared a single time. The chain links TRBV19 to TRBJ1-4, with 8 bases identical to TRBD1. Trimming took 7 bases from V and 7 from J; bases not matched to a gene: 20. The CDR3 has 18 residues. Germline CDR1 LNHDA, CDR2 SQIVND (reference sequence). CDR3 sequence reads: CASISGGAGGRGSEKLFF. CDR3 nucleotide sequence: TGTGCCAGTATCTCCGGAGGGGCAGGGGGCAGAGGAAGTGAAAAACTGTTTTTT.

The CDR3 reads CAWGAANWQYF. The CDR3 coding sequence is TGTGCCTGGGGGGCGGCGAATTGGCAGTACTTC. This rearrangement joins TRBV30 to TRBJ2-4, with D perhaps matching TRBD1 (5 bases). V lost 5 bases to trimming and J lost 13 bases, with 15 bases between them. The CDR3 contains 11 residues. Germline CDR1 reads GTSNPN; CDR2 reads SVGIG (reference sequence).

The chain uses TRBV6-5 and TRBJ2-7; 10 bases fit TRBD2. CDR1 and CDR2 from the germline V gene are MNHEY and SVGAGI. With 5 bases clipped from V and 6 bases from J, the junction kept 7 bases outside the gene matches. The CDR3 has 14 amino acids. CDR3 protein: CASSRVSGRTEQYF. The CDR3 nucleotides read TGTGCCAGCAGTCGCGTTAGCGGGAGGACCGAGCAGTACTTC.

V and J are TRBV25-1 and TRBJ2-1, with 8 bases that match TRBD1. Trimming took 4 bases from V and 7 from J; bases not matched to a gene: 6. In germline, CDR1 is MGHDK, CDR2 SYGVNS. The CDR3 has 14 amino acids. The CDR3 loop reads CASSGTGSQNEQFF. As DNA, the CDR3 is TGTGCCAGCAGTGGGACAGGGAGTCAAAATGAGCAGTTCTTC. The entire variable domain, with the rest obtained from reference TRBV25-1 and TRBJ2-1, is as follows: EADIYQTPRYLVIGTGKKITLECSQTMGHDKMYWYQQDPGMELHLIHYSYGVNSTEKGDLSSESTVSRIRTEHFPLTLESARPSHTSQYLCASSGTGSQNEQFFGPGTRLTVL.

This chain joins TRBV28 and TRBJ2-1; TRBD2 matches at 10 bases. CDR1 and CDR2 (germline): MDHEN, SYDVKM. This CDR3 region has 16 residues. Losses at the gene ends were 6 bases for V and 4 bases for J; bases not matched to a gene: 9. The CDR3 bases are TGTGCCAGCAGCTCCCACCTAGCGGGGGAATACAATGAGCAGTTCTTC. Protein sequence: CASSSHLAGEYNEQFF.

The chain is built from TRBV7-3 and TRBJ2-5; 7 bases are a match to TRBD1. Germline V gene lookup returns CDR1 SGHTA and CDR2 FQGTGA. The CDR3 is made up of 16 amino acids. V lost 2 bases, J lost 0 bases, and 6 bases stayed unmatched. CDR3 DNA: TGTGCCAGCAGCTTACGGACAGGACCGTACCAAGAGACCCAGTACTTC. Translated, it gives CASSLRTGPYQETQYF.

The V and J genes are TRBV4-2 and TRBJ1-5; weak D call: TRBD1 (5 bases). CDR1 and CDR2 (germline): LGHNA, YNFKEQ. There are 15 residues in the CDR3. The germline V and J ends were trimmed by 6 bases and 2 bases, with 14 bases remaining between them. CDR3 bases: TGTGCCAGCAGTTACAGAGCGACAGGCAATCAGCCCCAGCATTTT. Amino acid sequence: CASSYRATGNQPQHF.

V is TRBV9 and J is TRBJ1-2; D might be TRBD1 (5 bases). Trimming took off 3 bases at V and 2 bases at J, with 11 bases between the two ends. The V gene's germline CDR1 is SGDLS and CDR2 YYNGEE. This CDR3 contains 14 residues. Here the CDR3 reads CASSAGGTNYGYTF. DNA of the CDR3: TGTGCCAGCAGCGCCGGGGGGACGAACTATGGCTACACCTTC. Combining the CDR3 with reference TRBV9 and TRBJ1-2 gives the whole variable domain DSGVTQTPKHLITATGQRVTLRCSPRSGDLSVYWYQQSLDQGLQFLIQYYNGEERAKGNILERFSAQQFPDLHSELNLSSLELGDSALYFCASSAGGTNYGYTFGSGTRLTVV.

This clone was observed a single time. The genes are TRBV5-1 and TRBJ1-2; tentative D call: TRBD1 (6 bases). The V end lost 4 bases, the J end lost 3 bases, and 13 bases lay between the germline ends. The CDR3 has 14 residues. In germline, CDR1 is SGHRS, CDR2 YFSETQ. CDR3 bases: TGCGCCAGCAGCCTAACAGGGTCTGACTATGGCTACACCTTC. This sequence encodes CASSLTGSDYGYTF.

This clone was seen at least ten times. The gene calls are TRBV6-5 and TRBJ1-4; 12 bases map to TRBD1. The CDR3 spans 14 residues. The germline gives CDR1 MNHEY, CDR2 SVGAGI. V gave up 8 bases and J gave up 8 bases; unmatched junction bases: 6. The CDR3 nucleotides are TGTGCCAGCGGGGCCGGGACAGGGGGCGAAAAACTGTTTTTT. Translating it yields CASGAGTGGEKLFF.

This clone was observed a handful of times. This CDR3 reads CASRRDYTGELFF. DNA for the CDR3: TGTGCCAGCAGGCGGGACTACACCGGGGAGCTGTTTTTT. The chain recombines TRBV2 with TRBJ2-2, with a tentative D call TRBD2 (6 bases). The CDR3 consists of 13 residues. Trimming removed 6 bases from V and 3 bases from J, with 8 bases in between. Germline CDR1 and CDR2: SNHLY and FYNNEI.

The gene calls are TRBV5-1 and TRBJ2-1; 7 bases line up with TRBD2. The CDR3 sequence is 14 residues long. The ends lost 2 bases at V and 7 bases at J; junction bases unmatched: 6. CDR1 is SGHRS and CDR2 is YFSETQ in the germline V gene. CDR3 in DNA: TGCGCCAGCAGCTTCCTAGCGGCCTCGAATGAGCAGTTCTTC. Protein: CASSFLAASNEQFF.

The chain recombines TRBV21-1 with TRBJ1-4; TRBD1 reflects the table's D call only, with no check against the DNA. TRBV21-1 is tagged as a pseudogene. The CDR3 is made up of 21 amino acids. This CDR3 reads CATSRQGMIRWEFATNEKLFF. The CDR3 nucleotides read TGTGCCACTTCGAGACAGGGAATGATTAGGTGGGAGTTCGCAACTAATGAAAAACTGTTTTTT.

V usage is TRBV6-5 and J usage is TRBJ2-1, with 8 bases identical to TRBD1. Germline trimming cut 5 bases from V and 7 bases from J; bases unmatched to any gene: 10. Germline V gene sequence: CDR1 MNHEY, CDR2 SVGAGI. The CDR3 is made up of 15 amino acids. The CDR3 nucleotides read TGTGCCAGCAGTCCCTATCAGGGGGCGGAAAATGAGCAGTTCTTC. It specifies CASSPYQGAENEQFF.

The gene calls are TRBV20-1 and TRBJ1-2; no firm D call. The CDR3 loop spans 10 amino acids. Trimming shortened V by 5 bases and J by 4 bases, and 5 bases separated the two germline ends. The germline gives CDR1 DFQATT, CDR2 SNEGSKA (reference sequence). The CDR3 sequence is CSAHSYGYTF. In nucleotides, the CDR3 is TGCAGTGCTCACAGCTATGGCTACACCTTC.

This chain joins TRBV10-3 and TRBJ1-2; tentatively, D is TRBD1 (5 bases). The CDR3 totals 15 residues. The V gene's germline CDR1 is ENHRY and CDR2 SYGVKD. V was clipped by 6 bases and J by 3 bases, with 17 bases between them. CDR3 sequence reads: CAISSGGGAYYGYTF. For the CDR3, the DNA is TGTGCCATCAGCTCGGGGGGGGGAGCCTACTATGGCTACACCTTC.

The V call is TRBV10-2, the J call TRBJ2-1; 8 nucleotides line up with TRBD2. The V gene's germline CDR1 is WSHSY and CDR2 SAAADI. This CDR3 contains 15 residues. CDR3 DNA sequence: TGCCCCACCATAAAGACGGGGGGGTGGGACAATGAGCAGTTCTTC. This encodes CPTIKTGGWDNEQFF.

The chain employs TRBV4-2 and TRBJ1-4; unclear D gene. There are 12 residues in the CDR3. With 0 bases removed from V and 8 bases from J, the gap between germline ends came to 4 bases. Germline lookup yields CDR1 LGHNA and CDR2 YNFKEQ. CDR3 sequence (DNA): TGTGCCAGCAGCCAAGACGGGGAAAAACTGTTTTTT. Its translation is CASSQDGEKLFF.

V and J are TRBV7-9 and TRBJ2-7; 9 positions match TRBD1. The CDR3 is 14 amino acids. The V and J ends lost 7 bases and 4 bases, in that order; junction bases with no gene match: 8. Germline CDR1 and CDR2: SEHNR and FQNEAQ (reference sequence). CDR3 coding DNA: TGTGCCAGCACCCCCGGGACAGGGTCGTACGAGCAGTACTTC. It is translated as CASTPGTGSYEQYF.

The CDR3 reads CASGPQTWGDISGANVLTF. The DNA of the CDR3 is TGTGCTAGTGGACCCCAGACATGGGGAGACATCTCTGGGGCCAACGTCCTGACTTTC. The chain has TRBV12-5 and TRBJ2-6; maybe TRBD2 (5 bases). V gave up 6 bases and J gave up 0 bases, with 21 bases separating them. CDR3 size: 19 residues. Germline loops: CDR1 LGHNT, CDR2 FRNRAP.

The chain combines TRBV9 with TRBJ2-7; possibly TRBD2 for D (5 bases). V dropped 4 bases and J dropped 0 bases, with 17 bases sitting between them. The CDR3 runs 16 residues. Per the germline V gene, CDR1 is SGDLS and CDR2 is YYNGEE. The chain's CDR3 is CASSRGSSLSSYEQYF. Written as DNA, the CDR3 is TGTGCCAGCAGCCGCGGGTCATCCTTAAGCTCCTACGAGCAGTACTTC.

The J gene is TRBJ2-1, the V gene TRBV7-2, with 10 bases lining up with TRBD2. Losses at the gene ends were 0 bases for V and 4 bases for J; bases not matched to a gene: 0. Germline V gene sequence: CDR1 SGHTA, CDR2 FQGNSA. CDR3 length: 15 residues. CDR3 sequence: CASSLASGRYNEQFF. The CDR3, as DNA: TGTGCCAGCAGCTTAGCTAGCGGGAGGTACAATGAGCAGTTCTTC.

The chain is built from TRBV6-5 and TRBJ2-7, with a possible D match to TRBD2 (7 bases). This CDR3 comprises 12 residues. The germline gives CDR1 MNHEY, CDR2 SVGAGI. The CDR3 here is CAGGGSSYEQYV. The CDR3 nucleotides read TGTGCAGGGGGGGGGTCTTCCTACGAGCAGTACGTC.

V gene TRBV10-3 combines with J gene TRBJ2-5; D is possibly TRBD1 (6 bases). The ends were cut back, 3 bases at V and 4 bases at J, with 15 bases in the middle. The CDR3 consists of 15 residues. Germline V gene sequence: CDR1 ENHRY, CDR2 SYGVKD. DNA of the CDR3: TGTGCCATCAGTGAACAGGGACCGCTGGGAGAGACCCAGTACTTC. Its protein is CAISEQGPLGETQYF.